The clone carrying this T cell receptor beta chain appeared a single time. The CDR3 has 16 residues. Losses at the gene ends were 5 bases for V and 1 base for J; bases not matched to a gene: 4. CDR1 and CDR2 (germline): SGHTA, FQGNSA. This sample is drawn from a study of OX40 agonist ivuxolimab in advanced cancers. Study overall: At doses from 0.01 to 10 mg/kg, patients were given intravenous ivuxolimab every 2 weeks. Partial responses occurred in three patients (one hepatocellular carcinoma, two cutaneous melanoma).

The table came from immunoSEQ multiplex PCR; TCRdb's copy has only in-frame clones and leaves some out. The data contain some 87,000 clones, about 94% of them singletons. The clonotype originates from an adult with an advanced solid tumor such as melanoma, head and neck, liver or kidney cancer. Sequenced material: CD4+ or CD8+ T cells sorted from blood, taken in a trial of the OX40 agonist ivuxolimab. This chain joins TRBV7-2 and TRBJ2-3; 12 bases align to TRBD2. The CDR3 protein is CASSTRLAGGTDTQYF. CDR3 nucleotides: TGTGCCAGCAGCACCAGACTAGCGGGAGGCACAGATACGCAGTATTTT.